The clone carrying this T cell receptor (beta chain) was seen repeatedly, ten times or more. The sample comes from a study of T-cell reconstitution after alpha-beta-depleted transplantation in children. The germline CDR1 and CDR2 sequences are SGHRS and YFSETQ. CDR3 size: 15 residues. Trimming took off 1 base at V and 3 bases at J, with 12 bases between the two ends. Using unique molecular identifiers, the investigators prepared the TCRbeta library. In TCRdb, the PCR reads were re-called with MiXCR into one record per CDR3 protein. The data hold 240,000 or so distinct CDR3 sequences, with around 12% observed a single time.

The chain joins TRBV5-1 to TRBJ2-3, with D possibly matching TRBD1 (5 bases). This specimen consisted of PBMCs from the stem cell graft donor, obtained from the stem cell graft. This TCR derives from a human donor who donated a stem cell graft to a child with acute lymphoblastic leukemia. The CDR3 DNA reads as TGCGCCAGCAGCTTGAGGTCAGGGATGACAGATACGCAGTATTTT. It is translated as CASSLRSGMTDTQYF.